These T cell receptor beta chains were read from a single sample in a study of blood T cell repertoires in COVID-19. Libraries were prepared by immunoSEQ multiplex PCR; TCRdb keeps only in-frame clonotypes and omits some of them. The table shows 300,000 to 400,000 clones, with approximately 90% occurring only once. The material sequenced was PBMCs or T cells enriched from blood (not recorded which). These receptors all come from a woman aged 18-30 years who had recovered from COVID-19. CDR3s include the opening cysteine and the closing phenylalanine or tryptophan. The order of the fields is D gene, clone size, J gene, V gene, CDR3 protein, CDR3 DNA. The D gene is left open where the match is weak. Size is omitted from some rows. Given values are once, few, many or a class for expanded clones.

d_call: TRBD1
clone_size: .
j_call: TRBJ2-5
v_call: TRBV5-1
cdr3_aa: CATSEGGVDETQYF
cdr3_nt: TGCGCCACTTCGGAAGGGGGCGTAGATGAGACCCAGTACTTC

d_call: .
clone_size: few
j_call: TRBJ1-6
v_call: TRBV5-5
cdr3_aa: CASSPGLTRDSPLHF
cdr3_nt: TGTGCCAGCAGCCCGGGACTCACCAGGGATTCACCCCTCCACTTT

d_call: TRBD1
clone_size: .
j_call: TRBJ2-7
v_call: TRBV11-2
cdr3_aa: CASSLELGTVLPYEQYF
cdr3_nt: TGTGCCAGCAGCTTAGAACTCGGGACAGTCTTGCCATACGAGCAGTACTTC

d_call: .
clone_size: few
j_call: TRBJ1-6
v_call: TRBV6-4
cdr3_aa: CASSRPSARDNSPLHF
cdr3_nt: TGTGCCAGCAGCAGACCAAGCGCACGGGATAATTCACCCCTCCACTTT

d_call: TRBD1
clone_size: .
j_call: TRBJ2-3
v_call: TRBV15
cdr3_aa: CATSRALGQGASTDTQYF
cdr3_nt: TGTGCCACCAGCAGAGCCTTGGGACAGGGGGCTAGCACAGATACGCAGTATTTT

d_call: TRBD1
clone_size: .
j_call: TRBJ2-7
v_call: TRBV24-1
cdr3_aa: CATSASGTGSYEQYF
cdr3_nt: TGTGCCACCAGTGCCTCCGGGACAGGGTCCTACGAGCAGTACTTC

d_call: TRBD1
clone_size: .
j_call: TRBJ2-7
v_call: TRBV5-6
cdr3_aa: CASSFGTGMDEQYF
cdr3_nt: TGTGCCAGCAGCTTCGGGACAGGGATGGACGAGCAGTACTTC

d_call: .
clone_size: .
j_call: TRBJ1-5
v_call: TRBV5-1
cdr3_aa: CASSLREGQPQHF
cdr3_nt: TGCGCCAGCAGCTTGCGTGAGGGTCAGCCCCAGCATTTT

d_call: .
clone_size: .
j_call: TRBJ2-7
v_call: TRBV21-1
cdr3_aa: CASSSYEQYF
cdr3_nt: TGTGCCAGCAGTTCGTACGAGCAGTACTTC

d_call: TRBD1
clone_size: .
j_call: TRBJ2-7
v_call: TRBV5-4
cdr3_aa: CASSPTTGNAYEQYF
cdr3_nt: TGTGCCAGCAGCCCGACGACAGGGAACGCCTACGAGCAGTACTTC

d_call: TRBD2
clone_size: few
j_call: TRBJ2-1
v_call: TRBV30
cdr3_aa: CAWSPSRGGHYEQFF
cdr3_nt: TGTGCCTGGAGTCCCAGTCGGGGGGGCCACTATGAGCAGTTCTTC

d_call: .
clone_size: few
j_call: TRBJ1-3
v_call: TRBV4-2
cdr3_aa: CASSPHPGVSGNTIYF
cdr3_nt: TGTGCCAGCAGCCCCCACCCAGGGGTCTCTGGAAACACCATATATTTT

d_call: TRBD2
clone_size: .
j_call: TRBJ2-7
v_call: TRBV7-2
cdr3_aa: CASSLEAGGANEQYF
cdr3_nt: TGTGCCAGCAGCTTAGAGGCCGGGGGGGCGAACGAGCAGTACTTC

d_call: TRBD1
clone_size: once
j_call: TRBJ1-2
v_call: TRBV11-1
cdr3_aa: CASNARGQTNYGYTF
cdr3_nt: TGTGCCAGCAACGCTCGGGGACAGACTAACTATGGCTACACCTTC

d_call: TRBD1
clone_size: .
j_call: TRBJ2-2
v_call: TRBV5-4
cdr3_aa: CASRAGTGHGTGELFF
cdr3_nt: TGTGCCAGCAGGGCCGGGACAGGGCACGGCACCGGGGAGCTGTTTTTT

d_call: .
clone_size: .
j_call: TRBJ1-4
v_call: TRBV7-9
cdr3_aa: CASSRDRRTNEKLFF
cdr3_nt: TGTGCCAGCAGCAGAGACAGACGAACTAATGAAAAACTGTTTTTT

d_call: .
clone_size: many
j_call: TRBJ2-3
v_call: TRBV5-1
cdr3_aa: CASSLSGGTSTDTQYF
cdr3_nt: TGCGCCAGCAGCTTGTCAGGGGGGACGAGCACAGATACGCAGTATTTT

d_call: .
clone_size: .
j_call: TRBJ2-5
v_call: TRBV6-6
cdr3_aa: CASSYGGAMEETQYF
cdr3_nt: TGTGCCAGCAGTTATGGAGGGGCGATGGAAGAGACCCAGTACTTC

d_call: .
clone_size: .
j_call: TRBJ2-5
v_call: TRBV27
cdr3_aa: CASSLRGGQETQYF
cdr3_nt: TGTGCCAGCAGTTTAAGAGGAGGGCAAGAGACCCAGTACTTC

d_call: TRBD1
clone_size: .
j_call: TRBJ2-3
v_call: TRBV27
cdr3_aa: CASSWGQTFTDTQYF
cdr3_nt: TGTGCCAGCAGTTGGGGACAGACATTCACAGATACGCAGTATTTT

d_call: .
clone_size: .
j_call: TRBJ2-7
v_call: TRBV4-3
cdr3_aa: CASSQAVTSIAAYEQYF
cdr3_nt: TGCGCCAGCAGCCAAGCTGTGACCTCCATCGCGGCCTACGAGCAGTACTTC

d_call: .
clone_size: .
j_call: TRBJ1-4
v_call: TRBV5-6
cdr3_aa: CASSLKGAVYEKLFF
cdr3_nt: TGTGCCAGCAGCTTGAAAGGGGCCGTTTATGAAAAACTGTTTTTT

d_call: .
clone_size: .
j_call: TRBJ2-5
v_call: TRBV30
cdr3_aa: CAWSPHEETQYF
cdr3_nt: TGTGCCTGGAGCCCCCATGAAGAGACCCAGTACTTC

d_call: .
clone_size: .
j_call: TRBJ1-5
v_call: TRBV4-1
cdr3_aa: CASSQDSGAIQPQHF
cdr3_nt: TGCGCCAGCAGCCAAGATAGCGGGGCTATTCAGCCCCAGCATTTT

d_call: .
clone_size: .
j_call: TRBJ2-7
v_call: TRBV9
cdr3_aa: CASSAGLEIYEQYF
cdr3_nt: TGTGCCAGCAGCGCGGGACTGGAAATCTACGAGCAGTACTTC

d_call: .
clone_size: few
j_call: TRBJ1-4
v_call: TRBV7-9
cdr3_aa: CASSQQGNEKLFF
cdr3_nt: TGTGCCAGCAGCCAACAGGGAAATGAAAAACTGTTTTTT

d_call: .
clone_size: once
j_call: TRBJ2-7
v_call: TRBV5-1
cdr3_aa: CASSQAPSYEQYF
cdr3_nt: TGCGCCAGCAGCCAGGCTCCCTCCTACGAGCAGTACTTC

d_call: .
clone_size: .
j_call: TRBJ1-6
v_call: TRBV19
cdr3_aa: CASSMLGDSPLHF
cdr3_nt: TGTGCCAGTAGTATGTTAGGGGATTCACCCCTCCACTTT

d_call: .
clone_size: .
j_call: TRBJ2-7
v_call: TRBV30
cdr3_aa: CAWRRLDPTYEQYF
cdr3_nt: TGTGCCTGGCGCCGACTAGACCCGACCTACGAGCAGTACTTC

d_call: TRBD2
clone_size: .
j_call: TRBJ2-3
v_call: TRBV30
cdr3_aa: CAWTRGAGVADTQYF
cdr3_nt: TGTGCCTGGACCCGAGGGGCGGGGGTGGCAGATACGCAGTATTTT

d_call: .
clone_size: .
j_call: TRBJ2-1
v_call: TRBV18
cdr3_aa: CASSPHQGLGNEQFF
cdr3_nt: TGTGCCAGCTCACCACATCAGGGCCTGGGGAATGAGCAGTTCTTC

d_call: TRBD1
clone_size: .
j_call: TRBJ1-5
v_call: TRBV2
cdr3_aa: CASSPNRGGNQPQHF
cdr3_nt: TGTGCCAGCAGCCCGAACAGGGGAGGCAATCAGCCCCAGCATTTT

d_call: .
clone_size: .
j_call: TRBJ2-3
v_call: TRBV3-1/TRBV3-2
cdr3_aa: CASSQEGDTTDTQYF
cdr3_nt: TGTGCCAGCAGCCAAGAGGGGGACACCACAGATACGCAGTATTTT

d_call: .
clone_size: .
j_call: TRBJ2-2
v_call: TRBV27
cdr3_aa: CASSPSTPGYTGELFF
cdr3_nt: TGTGCCAGCAGTCCCTCAACCCCAGGTTACACCGGGGAGCTGTTTTTT

d_call: .
clone_size: .
j_call: TRBJ1-1
v_call: TRBV6-5
cdr3_aa: CASSYSSGANTEAFF
cdr3_nt: TGTGCCAGCAGTTACTCTTCGGGAGCGAACACTGAAGCTTTCTTT

d_call: TRBD1
clone_size: .
j_call: TRBJ1-2
v_call: TRBV18
cdr3_aa: CASSPSGTGAYGYTF
cdr3_nt: TGTGCCAGCTCACCATCGGGGACAGGGGCTTATGGCTACACCTTC

d_call: .
clone_size: .
j_call: TRBJ1-1
v_call: TRBV28
cdr3_aa: CATYVAAHTEAFF
cdr3_nt: TGTGCCACTTATGTCGCGGCCCACACTGAAGCTTTCTTT